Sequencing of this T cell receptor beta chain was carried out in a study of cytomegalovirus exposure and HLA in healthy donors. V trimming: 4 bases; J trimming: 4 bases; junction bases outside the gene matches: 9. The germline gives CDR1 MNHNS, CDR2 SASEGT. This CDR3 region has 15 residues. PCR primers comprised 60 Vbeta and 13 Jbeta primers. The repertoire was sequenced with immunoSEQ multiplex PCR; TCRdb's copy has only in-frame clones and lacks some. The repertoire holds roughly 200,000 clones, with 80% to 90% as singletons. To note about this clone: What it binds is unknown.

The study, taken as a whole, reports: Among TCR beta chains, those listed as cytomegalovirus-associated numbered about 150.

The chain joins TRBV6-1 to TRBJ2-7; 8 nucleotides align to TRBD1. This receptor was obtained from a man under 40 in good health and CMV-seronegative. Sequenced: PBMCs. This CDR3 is CASSAYGTGGYEQYF. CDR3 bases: TGTGCCAGCAGTGCCTACGGGACAGGAGGGTACGAGCAGTACTTC.